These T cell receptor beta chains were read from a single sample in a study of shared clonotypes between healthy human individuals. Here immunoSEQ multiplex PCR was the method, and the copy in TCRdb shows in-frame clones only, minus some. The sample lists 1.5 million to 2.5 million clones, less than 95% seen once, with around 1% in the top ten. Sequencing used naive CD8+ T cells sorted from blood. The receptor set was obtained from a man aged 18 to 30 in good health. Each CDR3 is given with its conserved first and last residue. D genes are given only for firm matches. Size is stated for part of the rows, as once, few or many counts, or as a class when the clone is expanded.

CDR3 protein: CASSPRLAGTDTQYF
CDR3 DNA: TGTGCCAGCAGCCCGCGCCTAGCGGGCACAGATACGCAGTATTTT
J gene: TRBJ2-3
D gene: TRBD2
clone size: .
V gene: TRBV7-3

CDR3 protein: CASSFRGDYEQYF
CDR3 DNA: TGTGCCAGCAGTTTTAGGGGTGACTACGAGCAGTACTTC
J gene: TRBJ2-7
D gene: .
clone size: .
V gene: TRBV27

CDR3 protein: CASSRTTGELFF
CDR3 DNA: TGTGCCAGCAGCCGAACCACCGGGGAGCTGTTTTTT
J gene: TRBJ2-2
D gene: .
clone size: .
V gene: TRBV11-3

CDR3 protein: CASSELTGPTTGELFF
CDR3 DNA: TGTGCCAGCAGTGAATTGACGGGGCCAACCACCGGGGAGCTGTTTTTT
J gene: TRBJ2-2
D gene: .
clone size: .
V gene: TRBV25-1

CDR3 protein: CASSNDGPEHSPLHF
CDR3 DNA: TGTGCCAGCAGCAATGACGGGCCGGAGCATTCACCCCTCCACTTT
J gene: TRBJ1-6
D gene: .
clone size: .
V gene: TRBV21-1

CDR3 protein: CASSQAGGNQPQHF
CDR3 DNA: TGCGCCAGCAGCCAAGCAGGTGGCAATCAGCCCCAGCATTTT
J gene: TRBJ1-5
D gene: .
clone size: .
V gene: TRBV4-3

CDR3 protein: CASSLLGSSYNEQFF
CDR3 DNA: TGTGCCAGCAGTTTACTGGGGAGCTCCTACAATGAGCAGTTCTTC
J gene: TRBJ2-1
D gene: .
clone size: few
V gene: TRBV27

CDR3 protein: CASSEDLRGYSYNEQFF
CDR3 DNA: TGTGCCAGCAGTGAGGATTTGCGGGGGTACTCCTACAATGAGCAGTTCTTC
J gene: TRBJ2-1
D gene: TRBD2
clone size: .
V gene: TRBV6-1

CDR3 protein: CASRPQYGTAYEQYF
CDR3 DNA: TGTGCCAGCAGACCGCAATATGGGACAGCCTACGAGCAGTACTTC
J gene: TRBJ2-7
D gene: TRBD1
clone size: .
V gene: TRBV5-4

CDR3 protein: CAISDDRGADEQYF
CDR3 DNA: TGTGCCATCAGTGATGACAGGGGAGCAGACGAGCAGTACTTC
J gene: TRBJ2-7
D gene: TRBD1
clone size: .
V gene: TRBV10-3

CDR3 protein: CASSAGVGNSYEQYF
CDR3 DNA: TGCGCCAGCAGCGCCGGCGTCGGGAACTCCTACGAGCAGTACTTC
J gene: TRBJ2-7
D gene: .
clone size: .
V gene: TRBV5-1

CDR3 protein: CAISEGQGMNTGELFF
CDR3 DNA: TGTGCCATCAGTGAAGGACAGGGGATGAACACCGGGGAGCTGTTTTTT
J gene: TRBJ2-2
D gene: TRBD1
clone size: .
V gene: TRBV10-3

CDR3 protein: CASSPTGTPWNSPLHF
CDR3 DNA: TGTGCCAGCTCACCGACAGGGACCCCTTGGAATTCACCCCTCCACTTT
J gene: TRBJ1-6
D gene: TRBD1
clone size: few
V gene: TRBV18

CDR3 protein: CAISDPETGGFHNEQFF
CDR3 DNA: TGTGCCATCAGTGACCCCGAGACAGGGGGATTTCACAATGAGCAGTTCTTC
J gene: TRBJ2-1
D gene: TRBD1
clone size: .
V gene: TRBV10-3

CDR3 protein: CASSYSGGTNEKLFF
CDR3 DNA: TGTGCCAGCAGTTACTCTGGGGGAACTAATGAAAAACTGTTTTTT
J gene: TRBJ1-4
D gene: .
clone size: .
V gene: TRBV6-5

CDR3 protein: CASSLTPGLATNTGELFF
CDR3 DNA: TGTGCCAGCAGTCTAACGCCGGGACTCGCGACGAACACCGGGGAGCTGTTTTTT
J gene: TRBJ2-2
D gene: .
clone size: .
V gene: TRBV7-2

CDR3 protein: CASSDFGLGGYTF
CDR3 DNA: TGTGCCAGCAGTGATTTTGGACTCGGGGGCTACACCTTC
J gene: TRBJ1-2
D gene: .
clone size: .
V gene: TRBV2

CDR3 protein: CASFSYSYNEQFF
CDR3 DNA: TGTGCCAGCTTCTCGTACTCCTACAATGAGCAGTTCTTC
J gene: TRBJ2-1
D gene: .
clone size: .
V gene: TRBV27

CDR3 protein: CASSQGLASGSIDNEQFF
CDR3 DNA: TGCGCCAGCAGCCAAGGTTTAGCTAGCGGGAGTATCGACAATGAGCAGTTCTTC
J gene: TRBJ2-1
D gene: TRBD2
clone size: .
V gene: TRBV4-3

CDR3 protein: CASRATGGAVARYTGELFF
CDR3 DNA: TGTGCCAGCAGAGCAACAGGGGGCGCGGTTGCACGGTACACCGGGGAGCTGTTTTTT
J gene: TRBJ2-2
D gene: TRBD1
clone size: .
V gene: TRBV11-2

CDR3 protein: CASSVDIQETQYF
CDR3 DNA: TGTGCCAGTAGTGTGGACATCCAAGAGACCCAGTACTTC
J gene: TRBJ2-5
D gene: .
clone size: .
V gene: TRBV19

CDR3 protein: CASSVGGESEQYF
CDR3 DNA: TGTGCCAGCAGCGTGGGGGGAGAAAGCGAGCAGTACTTC
J gene: TRBJ2-7
D gene: .
clone size: .
V gene: TRBV9

CDR3 protein: CASRTAGQETQYF
CDR3 DNA: TGTGCCAGCAGAACGGCAGGCCAAGAGACCCAGTACTTC
J gene: TRBJ2-5
D gene: .
clone size: once
V gene: TRBV6-6

CDR3 protein: CASSLANTEAFF
CDR3 DNA: TGTGCCAGCAGCTTGGCGAACACTGAAGCTTTCTTT
J gene: TRBJ1-1
D gene: .
clone size: few
V gene: TRBV5-6

CDR3 protein: CASSLPPGGGFDEQFF
CDR3 DNA: TGTGCCAGCAGCTTACCTCCGGGGGGGGGATTCGATGAGCAGTTCTTC
J gene: TRBJ2-1
D gene: TRBD2
clone size: .
V gene: TRBV11-2

CDR3 protein: CASSLTGTDSYEQYF
CDR3 DNA: TGTGCCAGCAGCCTAACCGGGACAGACTCCTACGAGCAGTACTTC
J gene: TRBJ2-7
D gene: TRBD1
clone size: .
V gene: TRBV6-1

CDR3 protein: CASSLEVSAGGLYEQYF
CDR3 DNA: TGTGCCAGCAGCTTAGAGGTCTCGGCGGGGGGGCTCTACGAGCAGTACTTC
J gene: TRBJ2-7
D gene: TRBD2
clone size: .
V gene: TRBV7-9

CDR3 protein: CASSMGLAGRNTGELFF
CDR3 DNA: TGCGCCAGCAGCATGGGACTAGCGGGGCGGAACACCGGGGAGCTGTTTTTT
J gene: TRBJ2-2
D gene: TRBD2
clone size: .
V gene: TRBV5-1

CDR3 protein: CASSHGGQSADEQYF
CDR3 DNA: TGCGCCAGCAGCCACGGGGGGCAGAGCGCGGACGAGCAGTACTTC
J gene: TRBJ2-7
D gene: .
clone size: .
V gene: TRBV10-2

CDR3 protein: CASSLERSYEQYF
CDR3 DNA: TGTGCCAGCAGCTTAGAGCGTTCCTACGAGCAGTACTTC
J gene: TRBJ2-7
D gene: .
clone size: .
V gene: TRBV7-6

CDR3 protein: CASTNRHRDSYEQYF
CDR3 DNA: TGCGCCAGCACCAACCGGCACAGAGACTCCTACGAGCAGTACTTC
J gene: TRBJ2-7
D gene: .
clone size: .
V gene: TRBV5-1

CDR3 protein: CASSEFGSGTVNTGELFF
CDR3 DNA: TGTGCCAGCAGTGAATTCGGGTCCGGGACAGTAAACACCGGGGAGCTGTTTTTT
J gene: TRBJ2-2
D gene: TRBD1
clone size: .
V gene: TRBV25-1

CDR3 protein: CASSVVPSGIETQYF
CDR3 DNA: TGTGCCAGCAGCGTAGTTCCTAGCGGGATAGAGACCCAGTACTTC
J gene: TRBJ2-5
D gene: TRBD2
clone size: .
V gene: TRBV9

CDR3 protein: CASSYPGTGGHSPLHF
CDR3 DNA: TGTGCCAGCAGTTACCCCGGGACAGGGGGCCATTCACCCCTCCACTTT
J gene: TRBJ1-6
D gene: TRBD1
clone size: once
V gene: TRBV6-6

CDR3 protein: CSVSGVSSYNEQFF
CDR3 DNA: TGCAGCGTGTCAGGGGTTAGCTCCTACAATGAGCAGTTCTTC
J gene: TRBJ2-1
D gene: .
clone size: .
V gene: TRBV29-1

CDR3 protein: CASSEDGTGGEVSEKLFF
CDR3 DNA: TGTGCCAGCAGTGAGGACGGGACAGGGGGCGAGGTCAGCGAAAAACTGTTTTTT
J gene: TRBJ1-4
D gene: TRBD1
clone size: .
V gene: TRBV6-1

CDR3 protein: CASSLAVSESYEQYF
CDR3 DNA: TGTGCCAGCAGCTTAGCGGTTAGCGAGAGTTACGAGCAGTACTTC
J gene: TRBJ2-7
D gene: .
clone size: .
V gene: TRBV7-9

CDR3 protein: CASSLLESGELFF
CDR3 DNA: TGTGCCAGCAGCTTATTGGAGTCCGGGGAGCTGTTTTTT
J gene: TRBJ2-2
D gene: .
clone size: .
V gene: TRBV7-9

CDR3 protein: CSVDAGTDSGGDYGYTF
CDR3 DNA: TGCAGCGTTGATGCGGGGACCGATTCAGGGGGGGACTATGGCTACACCTTC
J gene: TRBJ1-2
D gene: TRBD1
clone size: .
V gene: TRBV29-1

CDR3 protein: CASSFEGASTGELFF
CDR3 DNA: TGCGCCAGCAGCTTTGAGGGGGCGAGCACCGGGGAGCTGTTTTTT
J gene: TRBJ2-2
D gene: TRBD1
clone size: many
V gene: TRBV5-1

CDR3 protein: CASSFAGLAGGETQYF
CDR3 DNA: TGTGCCAGCAGCTTTGCGGGACTAGCGGGAGGGGAGACCCAGTACTTC
J gene: TRBJ2-5
D gene: TRBD2
clone size: once
V gene: TRBV7-9

CDR3 protein: CASSQAGVGVTDTQYF
CDR3 DNA: TGCGCCAGCAGCCAGGCTGGGGTGGGTGTTACAGATACGCAGTATTTT
J gene: TRBJ2-3
D gene: .
clone size: .
V gene: TRBV4-1

CDR3 protein: CASSYSLLNEQYF
CDR3 DNA: TGTGCCAGCAGTTACTCGCTTCTAAACGAGCAGTACTTC
J gene: TRBJ2-7
D gene: .
clone size: .
V gene: TRBV6-6

CDR3 protein: CASSFGLAVEGDTQYF
CDR3 DNA: TGTGCCAGCAGCTTTGGACTAGCGGTCGAGGGAGATACGCAGTATTTT
J gene: TRBJ2-3
D gene: TRBD2
clone size: .
V gene: TRBV7-2

CDR3 protein: CASSGQGSNEKLFF
CDR3 DNA: TGTGCCAGCAGCGGTCAGGGTTCAAACGAAAAACTGTTTTTT
J gene: TRBJ1-4
D gene: .
clone size: .
V gene: TRBV9

CDR3 protein: CASSLVQGWETQYF
CDR3 DNA: TGTGCCAGCAGTTTAGTGCAGGGATGGGAGACCCAGTACTTC
J gene: TRBJ2-5
D gene: .
clone size: .
V gene: TRBV27